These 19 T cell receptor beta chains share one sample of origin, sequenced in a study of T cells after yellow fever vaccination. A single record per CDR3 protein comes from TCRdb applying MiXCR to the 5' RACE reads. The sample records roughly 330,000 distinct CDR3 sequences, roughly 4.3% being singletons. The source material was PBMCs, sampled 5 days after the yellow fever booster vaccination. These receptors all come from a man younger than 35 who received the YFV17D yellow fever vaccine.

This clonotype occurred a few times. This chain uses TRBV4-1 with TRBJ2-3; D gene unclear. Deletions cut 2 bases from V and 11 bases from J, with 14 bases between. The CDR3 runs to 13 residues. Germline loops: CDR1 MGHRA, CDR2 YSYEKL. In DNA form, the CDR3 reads TGCGCCAGCAGCCAAAATTACCTAAGAGAGCAGTATTTT. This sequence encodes CASSQNYLREQYF.

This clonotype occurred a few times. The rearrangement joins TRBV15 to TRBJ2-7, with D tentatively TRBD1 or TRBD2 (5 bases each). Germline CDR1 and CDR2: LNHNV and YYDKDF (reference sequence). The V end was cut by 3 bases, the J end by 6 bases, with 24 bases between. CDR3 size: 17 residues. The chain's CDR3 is CATSRRAWDRRGGEQYF. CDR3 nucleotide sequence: TGTGCCACCAGCAGGCGAGCTTGGGACCGCCGAGGTGGCGAGCAGTACTTC.

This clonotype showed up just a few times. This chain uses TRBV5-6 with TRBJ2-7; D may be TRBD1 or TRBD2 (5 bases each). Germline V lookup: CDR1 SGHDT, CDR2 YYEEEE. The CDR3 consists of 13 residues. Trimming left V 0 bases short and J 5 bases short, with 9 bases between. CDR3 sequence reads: CASSLEGTHEQYV. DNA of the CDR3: TGTGCCAGCAGCTTGGAAGGGACCCACGAGCAGTACGTC.

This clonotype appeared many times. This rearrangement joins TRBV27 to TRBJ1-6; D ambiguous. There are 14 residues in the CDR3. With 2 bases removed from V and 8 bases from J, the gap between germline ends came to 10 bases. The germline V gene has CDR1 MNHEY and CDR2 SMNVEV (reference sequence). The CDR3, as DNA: TGTGCCAGCAGTTTAGAGGGTCTGGATTCACCCCTCCACTTT. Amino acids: CASSLEGLDSPLHF.

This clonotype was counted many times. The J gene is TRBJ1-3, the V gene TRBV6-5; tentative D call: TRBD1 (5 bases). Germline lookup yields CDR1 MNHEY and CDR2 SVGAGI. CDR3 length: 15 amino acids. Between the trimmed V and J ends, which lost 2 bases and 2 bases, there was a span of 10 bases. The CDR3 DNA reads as TGTGCCAGCAGTTACGGGGCGTTCCCTGGAAACACCATATATTTT. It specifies CASSYGAFPGNTIYF.

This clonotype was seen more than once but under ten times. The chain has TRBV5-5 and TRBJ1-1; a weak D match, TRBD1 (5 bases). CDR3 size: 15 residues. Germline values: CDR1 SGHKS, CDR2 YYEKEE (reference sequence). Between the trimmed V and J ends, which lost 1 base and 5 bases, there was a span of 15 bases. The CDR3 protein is CASSLSRGVGTEAFF. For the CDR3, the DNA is TGTGCCAGCAGCTTGTCTAGGGGCGTAGGGACTGAAGCTTTCTTT.

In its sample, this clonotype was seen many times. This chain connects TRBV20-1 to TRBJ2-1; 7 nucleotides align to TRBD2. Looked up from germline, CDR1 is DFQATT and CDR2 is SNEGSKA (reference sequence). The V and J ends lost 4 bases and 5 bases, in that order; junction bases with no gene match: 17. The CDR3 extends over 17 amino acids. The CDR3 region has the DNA TGCAGTGCTACGTCCAGCGGGGAGCTATTTGTCCACAATGAGCAGTTCTTC. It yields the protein CSATSSGELFVHNEQFF.

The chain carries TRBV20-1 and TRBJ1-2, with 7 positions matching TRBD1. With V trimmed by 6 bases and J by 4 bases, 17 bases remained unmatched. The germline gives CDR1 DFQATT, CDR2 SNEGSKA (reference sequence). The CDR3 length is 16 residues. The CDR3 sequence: CSALRQGKRLLYGYTF. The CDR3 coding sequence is TGCAGTGCCCTCCGACAGGGAAAACGCCTCCTCTATGGCTACACCTTC.

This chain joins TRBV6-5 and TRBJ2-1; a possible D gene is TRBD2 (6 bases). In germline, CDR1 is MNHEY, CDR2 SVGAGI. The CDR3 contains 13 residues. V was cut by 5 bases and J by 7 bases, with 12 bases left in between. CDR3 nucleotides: TGTGCCAGCAGTGCCGGGACTTTAAATGAGCAGTTCTTC. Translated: CASSAGTLNEQFF.

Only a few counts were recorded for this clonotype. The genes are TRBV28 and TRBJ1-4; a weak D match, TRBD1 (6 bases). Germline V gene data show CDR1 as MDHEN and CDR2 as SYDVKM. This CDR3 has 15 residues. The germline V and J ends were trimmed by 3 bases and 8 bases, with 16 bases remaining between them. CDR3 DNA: TGTGCCAGCAGTTTTATTTCATCCAGGGGCGAAAAACTGTTTTTT. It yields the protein CASSFISSRGEKLFF.

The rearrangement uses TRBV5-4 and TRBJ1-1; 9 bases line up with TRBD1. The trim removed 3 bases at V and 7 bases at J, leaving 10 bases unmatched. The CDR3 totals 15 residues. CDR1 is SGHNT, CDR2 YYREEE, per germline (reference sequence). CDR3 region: CASSSFRDRENEAFF. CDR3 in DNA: TGTGCCAGCAGCTCTTTCCGGGACAGGGAGAATGAAGCTTTCTTT.

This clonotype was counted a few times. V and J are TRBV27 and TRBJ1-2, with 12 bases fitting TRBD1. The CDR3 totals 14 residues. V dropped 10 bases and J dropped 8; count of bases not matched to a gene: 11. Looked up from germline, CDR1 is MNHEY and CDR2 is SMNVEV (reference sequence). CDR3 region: CATKVGQGALGYTF. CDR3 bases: TGTGCCACCAAAGTGGGACAGGGGGCGTTGGGCTACACCTTC.

This CDR3 reads CASSLGGAPGGEQYF. CDR3 DNA: TGTGCCAGCAGCTTGGGAGGGGCCCCTGGGGGCGAGCAGTACTTC. The chain recombines TRBV5-4 with TRBJ2-7, with D perhaps TRBD1 or TRBD2 (5 bases each). Trimming took 0 bases from V and 6 from J, leaving 16 bases between them. The CDR3 contains 15 residues. The V gene's germline CDR1 is SGHNT and CDR2 YYREEE (reference sequence).

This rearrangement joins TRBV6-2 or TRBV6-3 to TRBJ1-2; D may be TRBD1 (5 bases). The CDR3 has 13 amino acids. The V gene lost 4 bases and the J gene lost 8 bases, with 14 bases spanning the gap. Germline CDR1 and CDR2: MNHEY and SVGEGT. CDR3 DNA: TGTGCCAGCAGTTGGCAAGGGGAAGGCGGCTACACCTTC. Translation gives CASSWQGEGGYTF.

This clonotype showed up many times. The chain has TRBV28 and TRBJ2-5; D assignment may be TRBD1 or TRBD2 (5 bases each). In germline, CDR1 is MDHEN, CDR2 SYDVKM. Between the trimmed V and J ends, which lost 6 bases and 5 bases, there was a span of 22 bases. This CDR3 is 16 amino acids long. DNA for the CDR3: TGTGCCAGCAGCCCCCGGTGGGCCTCCTGGGGGGAGACCCAGTACTTC. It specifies CASSPRWASWGETQYF.

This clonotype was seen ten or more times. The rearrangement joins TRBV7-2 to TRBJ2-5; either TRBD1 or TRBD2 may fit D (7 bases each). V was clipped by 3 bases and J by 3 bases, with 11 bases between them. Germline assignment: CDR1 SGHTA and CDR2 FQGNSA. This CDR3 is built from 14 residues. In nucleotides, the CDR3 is TGTGCCAGCAGCTTCCAGGGGGGGGAAGAGACCCAGTACTTC. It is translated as CASSFQGGEETQYF.

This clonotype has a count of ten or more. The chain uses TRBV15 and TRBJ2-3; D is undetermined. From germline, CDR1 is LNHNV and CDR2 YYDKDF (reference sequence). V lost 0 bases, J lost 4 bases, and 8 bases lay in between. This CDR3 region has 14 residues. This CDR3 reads CATSRDLGSDTQYF. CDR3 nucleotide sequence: TGTGCCACCAGCAGAGATCTAGGGTCAGATACGCAGTATTTT.

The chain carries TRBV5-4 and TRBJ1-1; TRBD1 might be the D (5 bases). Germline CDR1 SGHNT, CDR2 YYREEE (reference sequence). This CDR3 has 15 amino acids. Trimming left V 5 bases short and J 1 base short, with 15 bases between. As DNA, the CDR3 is TGTGCCAGCAGTTCGGCGGGTAGGGGGAACACTGAAGCTTTCTTT. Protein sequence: CASSSAGRGNTEAFF.

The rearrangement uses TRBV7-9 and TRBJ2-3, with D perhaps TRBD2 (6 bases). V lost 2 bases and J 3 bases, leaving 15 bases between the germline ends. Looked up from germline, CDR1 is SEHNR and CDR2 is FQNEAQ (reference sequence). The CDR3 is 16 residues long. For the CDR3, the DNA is TGTGCCAGCAGCTTAAGGAGGGAACTAGAGACAGATACGCAGTATTTT. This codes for CASSLRRELETDTQYF.